This T cell receptor (beta chain) was sequenced during a study of blood T cell repertoires in COVID-19. Study-wide context: Specimens from acute and convalescent COVID-19 originated in the United States, Italy and Spain. The cDNA or gDNA used as material had been derived from T cells, B-cell-depleted T cells, or PBMCs.

TCRdb's table, derived via immunoSEQ multiplex PCR, lists solely in-frame clones and lacks some. This sample yields about 380,000 clones, of which approximately 90% are seen a single time; about 1.2% belongs to the top ten. The germline V gene has CDR1 SGHRS and CDR2 YFSETQ. The CDR3 runs to 15 residues. Trimming removed 0 bases from V and 5 bases from J, with 11 bases in between. The chain uses TRBV5-1 and TRBJ1-4, with D unresolved. Sequenced sample: PBMCs or T cells enriched from blood (not recorded which). The sequence was obtained from a woman aged 18-30 years who had recovered from COVID-19. The CDR3 DNA is TGCGCCAGCAGCTTGGCCCCGGGTGGGAATGAAAAACTGTTTTTT. As protein: CASSLAPGGNEKLFF.